The clone carrying this T cell receptor (beta chain) was observed many times. Its matching antigen is unknown. The record originates from a study of T cells after posttransplantation cyclophosphamide. General study points: Recipient CMV seropositivity and CMV reactivation strongly tracked TRB clonality.

V was pared by 1 base and J by 3 bases, with 6 bases between. The CDR3 sequence is 13 residues long. Clones were read by immunoSEQ multiplex PCR, and TCRdb kept only the in-frame ones, dropping some. The sample has around 35,000 clones, none seen only once. The sequence derives from a woman between 50 and 59 years old in good health and a related stem cell transplant donor. Sample: PBMCs. This chain connects TRBV12-3 or TRBV12-4 to TRBJ1-2, with D possibly TRBD1 on 5 matching bases. The CDR3 sequence: CASSLGGDYGYTF. The CDR3, as DNA: TGTGCCAGCAGTTTAGGGGGGGACTATGGCTACACCTTC.